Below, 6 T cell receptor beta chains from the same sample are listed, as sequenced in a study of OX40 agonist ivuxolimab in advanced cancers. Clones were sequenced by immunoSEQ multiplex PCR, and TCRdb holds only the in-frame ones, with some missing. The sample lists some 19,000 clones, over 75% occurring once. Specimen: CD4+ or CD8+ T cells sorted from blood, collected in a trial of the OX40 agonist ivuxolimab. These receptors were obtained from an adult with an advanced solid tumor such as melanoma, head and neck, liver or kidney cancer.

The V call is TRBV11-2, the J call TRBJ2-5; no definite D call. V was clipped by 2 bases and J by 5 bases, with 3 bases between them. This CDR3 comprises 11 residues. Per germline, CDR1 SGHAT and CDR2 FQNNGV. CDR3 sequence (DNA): TGTGCCAGCAGCTTAATCGAGACCCAGTACTTC. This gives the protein CASSLIETQYF.

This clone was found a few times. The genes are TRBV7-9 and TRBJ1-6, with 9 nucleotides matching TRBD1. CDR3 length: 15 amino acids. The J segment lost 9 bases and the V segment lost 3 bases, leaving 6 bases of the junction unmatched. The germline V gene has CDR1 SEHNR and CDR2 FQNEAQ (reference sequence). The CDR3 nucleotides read TGTGCCAGCAGCTTGCCGGGACAGGGTATTTCACCCCTCCACTTT. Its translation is CASSLPGQGISPLHF.

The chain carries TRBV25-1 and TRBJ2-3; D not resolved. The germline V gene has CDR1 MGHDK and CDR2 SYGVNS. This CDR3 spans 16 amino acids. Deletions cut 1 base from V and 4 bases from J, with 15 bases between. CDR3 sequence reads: CASSELRRPNPDTQYF. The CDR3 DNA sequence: TGTGCCAGCAGTGAATTAAGGCGACCCAATCCAGATACGCAGTATTTT. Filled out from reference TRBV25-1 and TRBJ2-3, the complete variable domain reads EADIYQTPRYLVIGTGKKITLECSQTMGHDKMYWYQQDPGMELHLIHYSYGVNSTEKGDLSSESTVSRIRTEHFPLTLESARPSHTSQYLCASSELRRPNPDTQYFGPGTRLTVL.

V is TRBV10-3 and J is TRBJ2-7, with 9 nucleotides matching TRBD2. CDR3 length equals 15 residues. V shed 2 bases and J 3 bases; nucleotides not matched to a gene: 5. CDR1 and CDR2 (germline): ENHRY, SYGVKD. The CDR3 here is CAISEGAGGSYEQYF. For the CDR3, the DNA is TGTGCCATCAGTGAGGGTGCGGGAGGGAGCTACGAGCAGTACTTC.

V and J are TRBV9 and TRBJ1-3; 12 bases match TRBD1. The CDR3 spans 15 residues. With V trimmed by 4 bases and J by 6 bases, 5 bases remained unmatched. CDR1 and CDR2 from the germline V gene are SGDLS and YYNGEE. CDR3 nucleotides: TGTGCCAGCAGCCGTGGGACAGGGGGCACAAACACCATATATTTT. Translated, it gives CASSRGTGGTNTIYF.

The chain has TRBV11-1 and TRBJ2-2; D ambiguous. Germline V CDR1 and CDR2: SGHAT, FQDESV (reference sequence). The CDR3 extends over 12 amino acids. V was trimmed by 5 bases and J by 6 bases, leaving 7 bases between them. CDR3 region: CASSLDPGELFF. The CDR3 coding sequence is TGTGCCAGCAGCCTCGACCCCGGGGAGCTGTTTTTT.